This T cell receptor beta chain was sequenced in a study of T cells in narcolepsy. Study-level background: Enrolled donors included narcolepsy type 1 or type 2 patients and healthy controls. Whole-study findings and limits: In some patient and control memory CD4+ samples, autoreactive clones were absent. Autoreactive HCRT-specific and TRIB2-specific clonotypes were marked in same-patient CSF-versus-blood CD4+ comparisons. Blood of same and different patients, but not healthy controls, reportedly held recurring autoreactive clonotypes.

Measured with immunoSEQ multiplex PCR; TCRdb has only the in-frame clones, and not every one. Of about 40,000 clones in the sample, about nine tenths were seen once. Of note for this clone: Its antigen is still unknown.

Input material: CD45RA- memory CD4+ T cells from PBMCs. The TCR was taken from a human donor with narcolepsy.

Here the CDR3 reads CASSPTPSTEAFF. The CDR3 bases are TGTGCCAGCAGCCCCACCCCTAGCACTGAAGCTTTCTTT. J is TRBJ1-1 and V is TRBV5-4; the D is unclear. Germline V gives CDR1 SGHNT, CDR2 YYREEE (reference sequence). The length of the CDR3 is 13 residues. The germline V and J ends were trimmed by 4 bases and 4 bases, with 11 bases remaining between them.